Given below is one T cell receptor beta chain in context. Its antigen is currently unknown. PCR employed 60 Vbeta and 13 Jbeta primers. Clones were sequenced by immunoSEQ multiplex PCR, and TCRdb holds only the in-frame ones, with some missing. The sample includes about 88,000 clones. These data are taken from a study of cytomegalovirus exposure and HLA in healthy donors. Study-level points and caveats: Published work reported that the classifier diagnosed cytomegalovirus status with high specificity and sensitivity.

The CDR3 is made up of 12 amino acids. CDR1 KGHSH and CDR2 LQKENI come from the germline V gene. Germline trimming cut 6 bases from V and 13 bases from J; bases unmatched to any gene: 10. This TCR was sampled from a girl aged 5 to 17 in good health and CMV-seropositive. The sample was PBMCs. The chain uses TRBV18 and TRBJ1-2; 8 nucleotides align to TRBD1. CDR3 protein: CASSEDREVSTF. CDR3 nucleotides: TGTGCCAGCTCGGAGGACAGGGAAGTCTCCACCTTC.